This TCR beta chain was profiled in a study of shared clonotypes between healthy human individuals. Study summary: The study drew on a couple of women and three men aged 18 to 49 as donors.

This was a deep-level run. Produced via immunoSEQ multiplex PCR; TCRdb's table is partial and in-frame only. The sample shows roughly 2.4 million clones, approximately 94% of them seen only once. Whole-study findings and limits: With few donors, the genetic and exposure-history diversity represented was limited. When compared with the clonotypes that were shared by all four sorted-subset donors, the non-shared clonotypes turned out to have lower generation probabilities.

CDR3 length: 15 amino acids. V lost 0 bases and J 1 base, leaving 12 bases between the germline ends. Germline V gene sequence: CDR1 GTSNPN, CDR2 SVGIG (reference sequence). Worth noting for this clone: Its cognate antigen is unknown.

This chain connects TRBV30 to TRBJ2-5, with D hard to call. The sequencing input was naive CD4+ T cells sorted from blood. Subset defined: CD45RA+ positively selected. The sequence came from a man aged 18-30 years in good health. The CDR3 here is CAWSVTSSAQETQYF. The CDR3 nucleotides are TGTGCCTGGAGTGTGACGAGTTCGGCCCAAGAGACCCAGTACTTC.